The subject of this entry is one T cell receptor beta chain. Antigen specificity is unknown. This sample includes further DNA sequences coding for the same CDR3. Healthy donors of bone marrow made up the group. The entry originates in a study of cytomegalovirus exposure and HLA in healthy donors. The study's findings and limits: No immune exposure information besides CMV serostatus was available. In a later analysis, a genetic analysis reported fewer productive-TCR N-insertions in an Asian-associated ancestry cluster than the cohort average.

A multiplex PCR was run with 60 Vbeta primers and 13 Jbeta primers. The repertoire was sequenced with immunoSEQ multiplex PCR; TCRdb's copy has only in-frame clones and lacks some. The sample has approximately 140,000 clones, more than 60% seen once. The sequencing sample was made of PBMCs. The sequence was collected from a male donor in good health and CMV-seronegative.

The CDR3 is CASSQDPGGDTQYF. The CDR3 DNA reads TGCGCCAGCAGCCAAGACCCCGGGGGGGATACGCAGTATTTT. The chain joins TRBV4-3 to TRBJ2-3; 7 nucleotides match TRBD2. CDR1 is LGHNA and CDR2 is YSLEER in the germline V gene. The CDR3 consists of 14 residues. Germline trimming cut 0 bases from V and 6 bases from J; bases unmatched to any gene: 3.